This T cell receptor beta chain was captured by sequencing in a study of shared clonotypes between healthy human individuals. In the original analysis: From ImmunoSEQ came sequences covering only the junction and carrying no quality scores, so filtering differed. The assay was immunoSEQ multiplex PCR, and TCRdb's table has in-frame clones only and misses some. V, J and clone size reflect that table, while D and trimming were determined from the DNA. The repertoire holds approximately 700,000 clones, with roughly 73% as singletons. V shed 0 bases and J 4 bases; nucleotides not matched to a gene: 2. This CDR3 is 14 amino acids long. Germline assignment: CDR1 SGHNT and CDR2 YYREEE (reference sequence). This clone was recorded a few times.

Sequencing was done on a sample of memory CD4+ T cells sorted from blood. Subset given: CD45RA-negative fraction. The clonotype was recovered from a woman aged 25 to 39 in good health. The rearrangement links TRBV5-4 to TRBJ2-5; 8 nucleotides agree with TRBD2. The DNA of the CDR3 is TGTGCCAGCAGCTTGGGAGGACTAGCAGAGACCCAGTACTTC. Amino acid sequence: CASSLGGLAETQYF.